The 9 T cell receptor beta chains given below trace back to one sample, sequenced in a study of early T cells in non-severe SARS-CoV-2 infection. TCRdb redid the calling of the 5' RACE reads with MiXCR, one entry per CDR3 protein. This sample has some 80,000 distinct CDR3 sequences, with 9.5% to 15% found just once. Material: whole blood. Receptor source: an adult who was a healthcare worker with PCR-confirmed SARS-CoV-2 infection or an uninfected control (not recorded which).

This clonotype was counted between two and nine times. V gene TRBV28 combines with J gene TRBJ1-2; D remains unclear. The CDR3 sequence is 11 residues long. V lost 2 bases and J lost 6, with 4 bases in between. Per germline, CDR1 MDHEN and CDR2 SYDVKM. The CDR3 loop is CASSLRDGYTF. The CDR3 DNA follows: TGTGCCAGCAGTTTAAGGGATGGCTACACCTTC.

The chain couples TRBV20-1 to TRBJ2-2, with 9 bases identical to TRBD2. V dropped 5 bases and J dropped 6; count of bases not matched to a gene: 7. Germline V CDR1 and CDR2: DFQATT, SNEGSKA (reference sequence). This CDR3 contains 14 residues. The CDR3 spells CSALSGSGSGELFF. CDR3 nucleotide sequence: TGCAGTGCTCTTAGCGGGAGCGGGTCCGGGGAGCTGTTTTTT.

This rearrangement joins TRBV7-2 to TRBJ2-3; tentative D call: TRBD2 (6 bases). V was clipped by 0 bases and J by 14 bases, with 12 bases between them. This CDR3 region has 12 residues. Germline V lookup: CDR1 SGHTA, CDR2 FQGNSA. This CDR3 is CASSLARDSSYF. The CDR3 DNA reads TGTGCCAGCAGCTTAGCCCGGGACTCCTCGTATTTT.

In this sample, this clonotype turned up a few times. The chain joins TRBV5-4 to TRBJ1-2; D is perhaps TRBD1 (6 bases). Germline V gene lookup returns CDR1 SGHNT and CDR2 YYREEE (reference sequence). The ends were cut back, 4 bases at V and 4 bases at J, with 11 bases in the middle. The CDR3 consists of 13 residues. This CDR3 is CASSLPDSYGYTF. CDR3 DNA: TGTGCCAGCAGCCTTCCGGACAGCTATGGCTACACCTTC.

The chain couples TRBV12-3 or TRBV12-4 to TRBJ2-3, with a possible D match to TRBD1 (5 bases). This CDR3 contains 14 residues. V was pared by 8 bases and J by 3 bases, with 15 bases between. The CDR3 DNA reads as TGTGCCAGCGATGGGGCAGGGCTTACAGATACGCAGTATTTT. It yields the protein CASDGAGLTDTQYF.

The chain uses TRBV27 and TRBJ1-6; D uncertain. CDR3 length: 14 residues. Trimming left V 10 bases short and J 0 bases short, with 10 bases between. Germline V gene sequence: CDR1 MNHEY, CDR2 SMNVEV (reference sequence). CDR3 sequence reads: CATTSSSYNSPLHF. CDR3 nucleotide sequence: TGTGCCACCACTTCGAGCTCCTATAATTCACCCCTCCACTTT.

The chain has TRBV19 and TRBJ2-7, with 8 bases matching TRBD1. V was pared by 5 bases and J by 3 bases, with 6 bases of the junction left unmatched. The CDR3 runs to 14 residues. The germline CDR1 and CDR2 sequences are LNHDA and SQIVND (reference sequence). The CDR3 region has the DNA TGTGCCAGTAGTCACGGACAGGGAAACTACGAGCAGTACTTC. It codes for CASSHGQGNYEQYF.

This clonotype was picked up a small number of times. Written as DNA, the CDR3 is TGTGCCAGCACGGGGTTCCGGGAGCAGTTCTTC. Translation: CASTGFREQFF. The chain uses TRBV6-2 or TRBV6-3 and TRBJ2-1; perhaps TRBD2 as D (5 bases). The germline V gene has CDR1 MNHEY and CDR2 SVGEGT. V dropped 7 bases and J dropped 10 bases, with 11 bases sitting between them. This CDR3 region has 11 residues.

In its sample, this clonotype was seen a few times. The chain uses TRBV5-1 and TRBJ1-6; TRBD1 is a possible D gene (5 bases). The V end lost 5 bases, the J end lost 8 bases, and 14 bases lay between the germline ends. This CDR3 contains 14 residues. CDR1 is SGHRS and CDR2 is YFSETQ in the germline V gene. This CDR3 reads CASRFQEGDSPLHF. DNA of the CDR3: TGCGCCAGCAGATTCCAGGAAGGGGATTCACCCCTCCACTTT.